This is a list of T cell receptor beta chains from one sample in a study of T-cell memory formation after mild COVID-19. TCRdb reprocessed the 5' RACE reads via MiXCR and lists one record per CDR3 protein. Of fewer than 150,000 distinct CDR3 sequences listed, more than 13% are singletons. The source material was PBMCs or a T cell subset sorted from them (not recorded which). These receptors all stem from an adult woman who had mild COVID-19 (a few samples of this study predate the infection). Cell type and time point are not known. Each CDR3 is given with its conserved first and last residue. The D gene is left open where the match is weak. Only part of the rows carry a size: once, few, many, or a class if the clone is expanded.

j_gene: TRBJ2-7
v_gene: TRBV7-2
d_gene: TRBD2
abundance: few
CDR3aa: CASSLYSGRAYEQYF
CDR3nt: TGTGCCAGCAGCTTATATAGCGGGAGGGCCTACGAGCAGTACTTC

j_gene: TRBJ1-1
v_gene: TRBV2
d_gene: .
abundance: medium-sized
CDR3aa: CASSEGNAGPNTEAFF
CDR3nt: TGTGCCAGCAGTGAAGGGAACGCAGGGCCAAACACTGAAGCTTTCTTT

j_gene: TRBJ1-1
v_gene: TRBV5-1
d_gene: TRBD1
abundance: many
CDR3aa: CASSWGQGNTEAFF
CDR3nt: TGCGCCAGCAGCTGGGGACAGGGGAATACTGAAGCTTTCTTT

j_gene: TRBJ1-1
v_gene: TRBV6-9
d_gene: TRBD1
abundance: many
CDR3aa: CASSQITGGSSNTEAFF
CDR3nt: TGTGCCAGCAGTCAAATAACAGGGGGCTCTTCGAACACTGAAGCTTTCTTT

j_gene: TRBJ2-7
v_gene: TRBV7-8
d_gene: TRBD2
abundance: .
CDR3aa: CASNPSGRAYEQYF
CDR3nt: TGTGCCAGCAACCCCAGCGGGAGGGCCTACGAGCAGTACTTC

j_gene: TRBJ2-1
v_gene: TRBV7-6
d_gene: TRBD2
abundance: .
CDR3aa: CASSLEAGGSNEQFF
CDR3nt: TGTGCCAGCAGCTTAGAAGCGGGAGGTAGTAATGAGCAGTTCTTC

j_gene: TRBJ2-1
v_gene: TRBV20-1
d_gene: .
abundance: .
CDR3aa: CSARDLTSSDNEQFF
CDR3nt: TGCAGTGCTAGAGATCTTACTTCTTCAGACAATGAGCAGTTCTTC

j_gene: TRBJ2-2
v_gene: TRBV6-5
d_gene: .
abundance: .
CDR3aa: CASSYSRPETTTWTGELFF
CDR3nt: TGTGCCAGCAGTTACTCGAGACCTGAGACTACCACGTGGACCGGGGAGCTGTTTTTT

j_gene: TRBJ2-7
v_gene: TRBV6-5
d_gene: .
abundance: .
CDR3aa: CASSYEGTLPYEQYF
CDR3nt: TGTGCCAGCAGTTACGAGGGGACTTTGCCCTACGAGCAGTACTTC

j_gene: TRBJ1-1
v_gene: TRBV12-3/TRBV12-4
d_gene: .
abundance: .
CDR3aa: CASSLAPTGYTEAFF
CDR3nt: TGTGCCAGCAGTTTAGCCCCCACAGGATACACTGAAGCTTTCTTT

j_gene: TRBJ2-1
v_gene: TRBV24-1
d_gene: .
abundance: few
CDR3aa: CATSDRDRHSYNEQFF
CDR3nt: TGTGCCACCAGTGACCGAGACAGGCACTCCTACAATGAGCAGTTCTTC

j_gene: TRBJ2-7
v_gene: TRBV20-1
d_gene: .
abundance: .
CDR3aa: CSATDGLSYEQYF
CDR3nt: TGCAGTGCTACGGACGGACTCTCCTACGAGCAGTACTTC

j_gene: TRBJ2-1
v_gene: TRBV6-1
d_gene: TRBD2
abundance: .
CDR3aa: CASIEGVGLVVYNEQFF
CDR3nt: TGTGCCAGCATTGAAGGGGTGGGACTAGTCGTGTACAATGAGCAGTTCTTC

j_gene: TRBJ2-7
v_gene: TRBV9
d_gene: TRBD2
abundance: .
CDR3aa: CASSPGGYHEQYF
CDR3nt: TGTGCCAGCAGCCCGGGGGGGTATCACGAGCAGTACTTC

j_gene: TRBJ2-7
v_gene: TRBV18
d_gene: TRBD1
abundance: few
CDR3aa: CASSPESSRFGTGFTEQYF
CDR3nt: TGTGCCAGCTCACCAGAATCTTCGCGTTTCGGGACAGGGTTCACCGAGCAGTACTTC

j_gene: TRBJ2-7
v_gene: TRBV5-6
d_gene: .
abundance: .
CDR3aa: CASSARRGQTPYEQYF
CDR3nt: TGTGCCAGCAGCGCGCGAAGAGGACAGACCCCCTACGAGCAGTACTTC

j_gene: TRBJ2-1
v_gene: TRBV7-9
d_gene: TRBD1
abundance: few
CDR3aa: CASSPRQGRSYNEQFF
CDR3nt: TGTGCCAGCAGCCCTAGACAGGGACGGTCCTACAATGAGCAGTTCTTC

j_gene: TRBJ2-7
v_gene: TRBV11-2
d_gene: TRBD1
abundance: .
CDR3aa: CASSLAGGAWAYEQYF
CDR3nt: TGTGCCAGCAGCTTAGCAGGGGGCGCTTGGGCCTACGAGCAGTACTTC

j_gene: TRBJ2-7
v_gene: TRBV29-1
d_gene: .
abundance: many
CDR3aa: CSVAVPGFDEQYF
CDR3nt: TGCAGCGTTGCGGTTCCAGGGTTCGACGAGCAGTACTTC

j_gene: TRBJ1-1
v_gene: TRBV20-1
d_gene: TRBD1
abundance: many
CDR3aa: CSATRGDRDDTEAFF
CDR3nt: TGCAGTGCTACGAGAGGGGACAGGGACGACACTGAAGCTTTCTTT

j_gene: TRBJ2-1
v_gene: TRBV3-1
d_gene: TRBD2
abundance: .
CDR3aa: CASSQVGGTSGRWGEQFF
CDR3nt: TGTGCCAGCAGCCAAGTAGGCGGGACTAGCGGCCGATGGGGTGAGCAGTTCTTC

j_gene: TRBJ2-1
v_gene: TRBV15
d_gene: .
abundance: few
CDR3aa: CATSRVRGSSHEQFF
CDR3nt: TGTGCCACCAGCAGAGTTAGAGGGAGCTCCCATGAGCAGTTCTTC

j_gene: TRBJ2-1
v_gene: TRBV7-2
d_gene: TRBD1
abundance: .
CDR3aa: CASSLAFTGTGIYNEQFF
CDR3nt: TGTGCCAGCAGCTTAGCGTTTACCGGGACAGGGATCTACAATGAGCAGTTCTTC

j_gene: TRBJ2-1
v_gene: TRBV6-4
d_gene: TRBD1
abundance: few
CDR3aa: CASSRDRHNEQFF
CDR3nt: TGTGCCAGCAGTAGGGACAGGCACAATGAGCAGTTCTTC

j_gene: TRBJ2-7
v_gene: TRBV7-9
d_gene: TRBD1
abundance: .
CDR3aa: CASSFPRDRVDSYEQYF
CDR3nt: TGTGCCAGCAGCTTCCCCAGGGACAGGGTCGACTCCTACGAGCAGTACTTC

j_gene: TRBJ2-3
v_gene: TRBV7-2
d_gene: .
abundance: many
CDR3aa: CASSQWGDTQYF
CDR3nt: TGTGCCAGCAGCCAGTGGGGAGATACGCAGTATTTT

j_gene: TRBJ2-5
v_gene: TRBV11-2
d_gene: .
abundance: .
CDR3aa: CASSLEVSGETQYF
CDR3nt: TGTGCCAGCAGCTTAGAGGTTAGCGGCGAAACCCAGTACTTC

j_gene: TRBJ2-1
v_gene: TRBV7-9
d_gene: TRBD2
abundance: .
CDR3aa: CASSPPYGRLHNEQFF
CDR3nt: TGTGCCAGCAGCCCCCCTTACGGGAGGCTACACAATGAGCAGTTCTTC

j_gene: TRBJ2-7
v_gene: TRBV29-1
d_gene: TRBD1
abundance: few
CDR3aa: CSVWGTDSSEQYF
CDR3nt: TGCAGCGTTTGGGGGACAGACTCTAGCGAGCAGTACTTC

j_gene: TRBJ2-1
v_gene: TRBV7-2
d_gene: .
abundance: .
CDR3aa: CASSYPGEDNEQFF
CDR3nt: TGTGCCAGCAGCTACCCCGGTGAAGACAATGAGCAGTTCTTC

j_gene: TRBJ2-7
v_gene: TRBV11-1
d_gene: TRBD2
abundance: .
CDR3aa: CASSLRLAVSYEQYF
CDR3nt: TGTGCCAGCAGCCTCCGACTAGCGGTCTCCTACGAGCAGTACTTC

j_gene: TRBJ2-7
v_gene: TRBV19
d_gene: .
abundance: .
CDR3aa: CASSIYLGEQYF
CDR3nt: TGTGCCAGTAGTATCTACTTGGGTGAGCAGTACTTC

j_gene: TRBJ1-1
v_gene: TRBV12-3/TRBV12-4
d_gene: .
abundance: .
CDR3aa: CASSDSFEAFF
CDR3nt: TGTGCCAGCAGTGACAGTTTCGAAGCTTTCTTT

j_gene: TRBJ1-1
v_gene: TRBV11-2
d_gene: .
abundance: .
CDR3aa: CASSPSQGWKTEAFF
CDR3nt: TGTGCCAGCAGCCCATCACAGGGATGGAAAACTGAAGCTTTCTTT

j_gene: TRBJ2-7
v_gene: TRBV7-9
d_gene: TRBD2
abundance: many
CDR3aa: CASSLTEGTSGKPVYEQYF
CDR3nt: TGTGCCAGCAGCCTTACCGAAGGGACTAGCGGGAAGCCGGTTTACGAGCAGTACTTC

j_gene: TRBJ2-1
v_gene: TRBV6-2/TRBV6-3
d_gene: TRBD2
abundance: few
CDR3aa: CASSSGLAVLSSYNEQFF
CDR3nt: TGTGCCAGCAGTTCAGGACTAGCGGTACTAAGCTCCTACAATGAGCAGTTCTTC

j_gene: TRBJ2-1
v_gene: TRBV9
d_gene: TRBD1
abundance: few
CDR3aa: CASSVGQSNNEQFF
CDR3nt: TGTGCCAGCAGCGTGGGACAGAGCAACAATGAGCAGTTCTTC

j_gene: TRBJ2-2
v_gene: TRBV7-9
d_gene: TRBD2
abundance: .
CDR3aa: CASSLLAGVSTGELFF
CDR3nt: TGTGCCAGCAGCCTTCTAGCGGGAGTCTCCACCGGGGAGCTGTTTTTT

j_gene: TRBJ1-1
v_gene: TRBV7-9
d_gene: .
abundance: .
CDR3aa: CASSFWGLNTEAFF
CDR3nt: TGTGCCAGCAGCTTCTGGGGGCTGAACACTGAAGCTTTCTTT

j_gene: TRBJ1-1
v_gene: TRBV5-5
d_gene: .
abundance: few
CDR3aa: CASSPIKMGTPFISLGDTEAFF
CDR3nt: TGTGCCAGCAGCCCAATTAAGATGGGGACGCCGTTTATTTCTTTGGGAGACACTGAAGCTTTCTTT

j_gene: TRBJ1-5
v_gene: TRBV12-3/TRBV12-4
d_gene: .
abundance: .
CDR3aa: CASRTDGPNQPQHF
CDR3nt: TGTGCCAGCAGAACCGACGGGCCCAATCAGCCCCAGCATTTT

j_gene: TRBJ2-2
v_gene: TRBV10-3
d_gene: .
abundance: .
CDR3aa: CAISEGSVRELFF
CDR3nt: TGTGCCATCAGTGAAGGGTCAGTCCGGGAGCTGTTTTTT

j_gene: TRBJ2-7
v_gene: TRBV12-3/TRBV12-4
d_gene: .
abundance: .
CDR3aa: CASSFGGIDSYEQYF
CDR3nt: TGTGCCAGCAGTTTTGGGGGCATTGACTCCTACGAGCAGTACTTC